A single sample is the source of the 19 T cell receptor beta chains below, sequenced in a study of shared clonotypes between healthy human individuals. Terminally differentiated effector memory CD45RA+ cells were excluded from the naive CD8 cells, which were CD45RO-negative and positively selected for CCR7. Clones were read by immunoSEQ multiplex PCR, and TCRdb kept only the in-frame ones, dropping some. The sample lists under 2,000,000 clones, approximately 95% occurring once. The sample comprised naive CD8+ T cells sorted from blood. All receptors come from a man aged 18-30 years in good health.

J is TRBJ2-7 and V is TRBV6-1, with 7 bases identical to TRBD1. V dropped 10 bases and J dropped 3; count of bases not matched to a gene: 6. The CDR3 has 12 residues. Per germline, CDR1 MNHNS and CDR2 SASEGT. CDR3 sequence (DNA): TGTGCCACCCGGGACAGCCACTACGAGCAGTACTTC. Its protein is CATRDSHYEQYF.

The chain carries TRBV13 and TRBJ2-7, with a tentative D call TRBD1 (6 bases). Trimming pared 2 bases from V and 0 bases from J, leaving 11 bases between. Germline-derived CDR1 and CDR2 are PRHDT and FYEKMQ (reference sequence). This CDR3 has 15 residues. For the CDR3, the DNA is TGTGCCAGCAGCTTAAGGGGGTCCCTCTCCTACGAGCAGTACTTC. The encoded protein is CASSLRGSLSYEQYF. Filled out from reference TRBV13 and TRBJ2-7, the complete variable domain reads AAGVIQSPRHLIKEKRETATLKCYPIPRHDTVYWYQQGPGQDPQFLISFYEKMQSDKGSIPDRFSAQQFSDYHSELNMSSLELGDSALYFCASSLRGSLSYEQYFGPGTRLTVT.

J is TRBJ2-3 and V is TRBV2, with 10 positions matching TRBD2. The CDR3 has 15 residues. Trimming cost V 7 bases and J 3 bases; bases outside gene matches: 7. Germline-derived CDR1 and CDR2 are SNHLY and FYNNEI. CDR3 in DNA: TGTGCCAGCAATATCGAGCGGGGGGGAACAGATACGCAGTATTTT. It yields the protein CASNIERGGTDTQYF.

The chain combines TRBV2 with TRBJ2-3, with a possible D match to TRBD2 (6 bases). The CDR3 length is 14 residues. Germline lookup yields CDR1 SNHLY and CDR2 FYNNEI. The V and J ends lost 7 bases and 4 bases respectively, with 15 bases between them. The CDR3 coding sequence is TGTGCCAGCACAACGGGACTGTTTGCAGATACGCAGTATTTT. It codes for CASTTGLFADTQYF.

This clone has only one observation. The CDR3 loop is CASSAETSGSPDTQYF. The DNA for the CDR3 is TGTGCCAGCAGCGCCGAGACTAGCGGGAGCCCAGATACGCAGTATTTT. V is TRBV9 and J is TRBJ2-3; 12 nucleotides line up with TRBD2. The CDR3 is 16 residues long. Looked up from germline, CDR1 is SGDLS and CDR2 is YYNGEE. V trimming: 3 bases; J trimming: 4 bases; junction bases outside the gene matches: 6.

As concerns this clone: A read error may account for a junction end that differs from germline. The chain links TRBV28 to TRBJ2-7; a possible D gene is TRBD2 (6 bases). CDR3 length equals 12 residues. CDR1 and CDR2 (germline): MDHEN, SYDVKM. CDR3 amino acids: CASSLEGMVFLF. The CDR3 coding sequence is TGTGCCAGCAGTTTGGAGGGTATGGTTTTCCTCTTC.

The rearrangement joins TRBV7-8 to TRBJ2-6; TRBD2 agrees at 7 bases. The CDR3 spans 16 residues. Looked up from germline, CDR1 is SGHVS and CDR2 is FQNEAQ. The V segment lost 2 bases and the J segment 0 bases; nucleotides outside the gene matches: 1. In DNA form, the CDR3 reads TGTGCCAGCAGCTTACGGGGGGACTCTGGGGCCAACGTCCTGACTTTC. It is translated as CASSLRGDSGANVLTF.

V is TRBV4-2 and J is TRBJ2-7; TRBD2 matches 9 bases. CDR3 length: 16 amino acids. Germline lookup yields CDR1 LGHNA and CDR2 YNFKEQ. V was pared by 2 bases and J by 2 bases, with 7 bases of the junction left unmatched. The CDR3, as DNA: TGTGCCAGCAGCCAATACCCTAGCGGGGAGACCTACGAGCAGTACTTC. It is translated as CASSQYPSGETYEQYF.

This chain connects TRBV27 to TRBJ2-3; D gene uncertain. The germline V gene has CDR1 MNHEY and CDR2 SMNVEV (reference sequence). Between the trimmed V and J ends, which lost 4 bases and 1 base, there was a span of 6 bases. This CDR3 region has 13 residues. CDR3: CASSYRGTDTQYF. The CDR3, as DNA: TGTGCCAGCAGTTACCGGGGCACAGATACGCAGTATTTT.

This clone has just a few counts. This chain connects TRBV25-1 to TRBJ2-7; no clear D. The germline V and J ends were trimmed by 5 bases and 0 bases, with 2 bases remaining between them. This CDR3 is built from 11 residues. CDR1 MGHDK and CDR2 SYGVNS come from the germline V gene. For the CDR3, the DNA is TGTGCCAGCAGTCCCTCCTACGAGCAGTACTTC. It translates to CASSPSYEQYF.

The J gene is TRBJ2-7, the V gene TRBV10-1; 7 bases fit TRBD2. Germline values: CDR1 WNHNN, CDR2 SYGVQD (reference sequence). V lost 9 bases to trimming and J lost 3 bases; unmatched junction nucleotides: 11. The CDR3 has 14 residues. The CDR3 here is CARPGRVEDYEQYF. In DNA form, the CDR3 reads TGCGCCAGGCCTGGGAGGGTGGAGGACTACGAGCAGTACTTC.

The rearrangement uses TRBV5-6 and TRBJ2-5; TRBD2 matches at 10 bases. This CDR3 is built from 16 residues. V gave up 4 bases and J gave up 4 bases; unmatched junction bases: 10. Germline CDR1 SGHDT, CDR2 YYEEEE. Here the CDR3 reads CASSLITSGKGETQYF. The CDR3 DNA sequence: TGTGCCAGCAGCCTGATCACTAGCGGGAAGGGAGAGACCCAGTACTTC.

Only one count was recorded for this clone. Different DNA sequences within this sample yield the same CDR3. This sequence joins TRBV20-1 and TRBJ2-1; 8 bases fit TRBD1. The CDR3 covers 11 residues. The J segment lost 7 bases and the V segment lost 5 bases, leaving 1 base of the junction unmatched. Germline-derived CDR1 and CDR2 are DFQATT and SNEGSKA (reference sequence). This chain's CDR3 is CSADRGNEQFF. CDR3 nucleotides: TGCAGTGCTGACAGGGGTAATGAGCAGTTCTTC.

With respect to this clone: Mismatch with germline at one junction end may stem from a read error. Here the CDR3 DNA reads TGTGCTAGCAGCCAGGAGGTCCCACCCGGGGAGCTGTTTTTT. Amino acids: CASSQEVPPGELFF. The chain has TRBV7-7 and TRBJ2-2, with D perhaps TRBD2 (5 bases). Per germline, CDR1 SSHAT and CDR2 FNYEAQ (reference sequence). This CDR3 is 14 amino acids long.

The V and J genes are TRBV14 and TRBJ2-2; D remains unclear. Trimming pared 0 bases from V and 1 base from J, leaving 12 bases between. This CDR3 is 17 amino acids long. CDR1 is SGHDN and CDR2 is FVKESK in the germline V gene. CDR3 sequence (DNA): TGTGCCAGCAGCCAAGATTCGCCGGCAGGGAACACCGGGGAGCTGTTTTTT. Translating gives CASSQDSPAGNTGELFF.

The chain joins TRBV4-1 to TRBJ2-3; unclear D gene. Germline loops: CDR1 MGHRA, CDR2 YSYEKL. V was pared by 4 bases and J by 0 bases, with 11 bases between. This CDR3 is 15 amino acids long. The CDR3 loop is CASSRSTASTDTQYF. In nucleotides, the CDR3 is TGCGCCAGCAGCCGAAGTACGGCTAGCACAGATACGCAGTATTTT.

The chain is built from TRBV29-1 and TRBJ2-7; the match to TRBD2 covers 11 bases. Trimming cost V 2 bases and J 0 bases; bases outside gene matches: 6. In germline, CDR1 is SQVTM, CDR2 ANQGSEA. The length of the CDR3 is 16 residues. CDR3 residues: CSVEIGGLADSYEQYF. DNA of the CDR3: TGCAGCGTTGAAATAGGGGGACTAGCGGACTCCTACGAGCAGTACTTC.

In the case of this clone: Distinct nucleotide sequences in the sample also encode this CDR3. This sequence joins TRBV5-6 and TRBJ2-1; 10 bases are a match to TRBD2. Losses at the gene ends were 0 bases for V and 2 bases for J; bases not matched to a gene: 2. Germline V gene data show CDR1 as SGHDT and CDR2 as YYEEEE. CDR3 length equals 16 residues. CDR3 in amino acids: CASSLGLAGAYNEQFF. In DNA form, the CDR3 reads TGTGCCAGCAGCTTGGGGCTAGCGGGAGCCTACAATGAGCAGTTCTTC.

The chain has TRBV4-3 and TRBJ2-7, with D unresolved. The CDR3 is 16 residues long. Germline values: CDR1 LGHNA, CDR2 YSLEER. Trimming removed 0 bases at V and 0 bases at J, with 12 bases between. CDR3 region: CASSQDRGLSSYEQYF. CDR3 nucleotide sequence: TGCGCCAGCAGCCAAGATCGCGGATTGAGCTCCTACGAGCAGTACTTC.